This T cell receptor (beta chain) was sequenced during a study of cytomegalovirus exposure and HLA in healthy donors. Study outcomes and limitations: Later examination showed HLA-associated TCR beta chains had greater clonal expansion than equally common others. Earlier results showed most TCR beta V segments being productive about 90% or about 30% of the time. Later analysis placed DRB1 highest and HLA-C lowest in TCR association rates, which differed by HLA locus. Sequencing probably produced one cluster of sequence variants that were highly shared.

In the case of this clone: The antigen is unknown.

The PCR used 60 Vbeta and 13 Jbeta primers. Produced via immunoSEQ multiplex PCR; TCRdb's table is partial and in-frame only. The sample lists 65,000 or so clones; around three quarters were seen once. Per germline, CDR1 MGHRA and CDR2 YSYEKL. The CDR3 extends over 16 amino acids. Trimming removed 1 base at V and 0 bases at J, with 10 bases between. The V gene is TRBV4-1, the J gene TRBJ2-1, with D tentatively TRBD2 (5 bases). The sequence came from a woman aged 40 to 50 in good health and CMV-seropositive. The material sequenced was PBMCs. DNA of the CDR3: TGCGCCAGCAGCCAAGTAGGTGGGAGCTCCTACAATGAGCAGTTCTTC. Translating gives CASSQVGGSSYNEQFF.